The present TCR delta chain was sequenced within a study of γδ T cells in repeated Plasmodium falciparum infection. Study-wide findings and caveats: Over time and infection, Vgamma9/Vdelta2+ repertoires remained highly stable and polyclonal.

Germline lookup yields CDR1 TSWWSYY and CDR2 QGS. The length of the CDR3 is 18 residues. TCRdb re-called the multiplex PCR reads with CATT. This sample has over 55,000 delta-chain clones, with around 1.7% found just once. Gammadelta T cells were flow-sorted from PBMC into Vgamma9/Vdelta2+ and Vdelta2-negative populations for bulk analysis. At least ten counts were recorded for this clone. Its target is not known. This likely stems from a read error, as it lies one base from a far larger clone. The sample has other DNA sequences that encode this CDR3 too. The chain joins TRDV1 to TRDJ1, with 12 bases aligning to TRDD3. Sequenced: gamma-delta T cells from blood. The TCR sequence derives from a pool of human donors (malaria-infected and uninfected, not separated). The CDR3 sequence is CALGETPGGYGYTDKLIF. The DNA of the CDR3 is TGTGCCCTTGGGGAGACGCCTGGGGGATACGGGTACACCGATAAACTCATCTTT.